The clone carrying this TCR beta chain turned up a few times. Its antigen remains unknown. TCRdb re-derived calls from the RT-PCR reads in MiXCR, one entry per CDR3 protein. Of approximately 700,000 distinct CDR3 sequences in the sample, around 16% were seen once. The data were obtained in a study of response to subunit inactivated influenza vaccine. Notes on the study in general: The authors offered the suggestion that each seasonal influenza vaccination recruits few new T cells.

Germline values: CDR1 MGHRA, CDR2 YSYEKL. V dropped 10 bases and J dropped 4; count of bases not matched to a gene: 12. This CDR3 is 14 amino acids long. Sequencing was performed on PBMCs from blood, taken approximately 12 days after vaccination. The TCR was taken from a man in his fifties who received an inactivated influenza vaccine. The J gene is TRBJ1-1, the V gene TRBV4-1, with TRBD1 matching 7 bases. The CDR3 coding sequence is TGCGCCATCAGGGGGGGAGGCAAGGTCACTGAAGCTTTCTTT. It yields the protein CAIRGGGKVTEAFF.